A single sample gave rise to the 28 T cell receptor beta chains below, sequenced in a study of shared clonotypes between healthy human individuals. Profiling relied on immunoSEQ multiplex PCR, and the TCRdb table lists in-frame clones only, not all of them. Of around 1,900,000 clones listed, roughly 93% are singletons. Naive CD8 cells lacked CD45RO and underwent positive selection for CCR7, leaving out terminally differentiated effector memory CD45RA+ cells. The sample taken for sequencing was naive CD8+ T cells from PBMCs. The receptors originated from a man aged 18 to 30 in good health. Some clones in this sample may be carry-over from other donors' samples.

This sequence joins TRBV5-5 and TRBJ2-3; 7 nucleotides match TRBD1. CDR3 length equals 16 residues. V shed 2 bases and J 1 base; nucleotides not matched to a gene: 7. Germline lookup yields CDR1 SGHKS and CDR2 YYEKEE (reference sequence). The CDR3 sequence is CASSLDRARGTDTQYF. CDR3 nucleotides: TGTGCCAGCAGCTTAGACAGGGCCCGGGGCACAGATACGCAGTATTTT.

The rearrangement links TRBV4-3 to TRBJ1-6, with no clear D. CDR3 length equals 17 residues. From germline, CDR1 is LGHNA and CDR2 YSLEER. The V gene lost 0 bases and the J gene lost 0 bases, with 9 bases spanning the gap. CDR3 coding DNA: TGCGCCAGCAGCCAAGAAATAATAGGCTCCTATAATTCACCCCTCCACTTT. Its protein product is CASSQEIIGSYNSPLHF.

J is TRBJ2-5 and V is TRBV27; D unresolved. The CDR3 has 14 residues. CDR1 is MNHEY and CDR2 is SMNVEV in the germline V gene (reference sequence). V was cut by 6 bases and J by 1 base, with 12 bases left in between. The CDR3 region is CASRHRSPQETQYF. CDR3 in DNA: TGTGCCAGCAGGCATAGGAGTCCCCAAGAGACCCAGTACTTC.

To note about this clone: This CDR3 is also generated by other DNA sequences in the sample. The CDR3 loop reads CASSLLADEQFF. As DNA, the CDR3 is TGTGCCAGCAGCTTGCTGGCGGATGAGCAGTTCTTC. The chain is built from TRBV7-9 and TRBJ2-1; D call uncertain. Trimming took 3 bases from V and 8 from J, leaving 8 bases between them. The CDR3 covers 12 residues. Germline lookup yields CDR1 SEHNR and CDR2 FQNEAQ (reference sequence).

The chain employs TRBV28 and TRBJ1-4, with 7 bases lining up with TRBD1. This CDR3 is built from 23 residues. CDR1 and CDR2 (germline): MDHEN, SYDVKM. The V gene end was trimmed by 6 bases and the J gene end by 0 bases; junction bases not matched to a gene: 28. The CDR3 DNA reads as TGTGCCAGCAGCCCCCTTCTGGTTCGGACAGGTTGGCCGAAGGGGGCAACTAATGAAAAACTGTTTTTT. Protein: CASSPLLVRTGWPKGATNEKLFF.

The chain combines TRBV28 with TRBJ1-4; a weak D match, TRBD1 (5 bases). The germline CDR1 and CDR2 sequences are MDHEN and SYDVKM. This CDR3 region has 15 residues. The V gene lost 3 bases and the J gene lost 2 bases, with 10 bases spanning the gap. Here the CDR3 DNA reads TGTGCCAGCAGTTTCGAGGGGTATACTAATGAAAAACTGTTTTTT. Its translation: CASSFEGYTNEKLFF.

The chain uses TRBV2 and TRBJ2-7, with D tentatively TRBD1 (6 bases). V was shortened by 8 bases and J by 2 bases, with 13 bases between the two germline ends. CDR1 and CDR2 (germline): SNHLY, FYNNEI. The CDR3 spans 13 residues. The CDR3 region has the DNA TGTGCCAGCGTGGACAGCCTTACCTACGAGCAGTACTTC. This gives the protein CASVDSLTYEQYF.

The chain couples TRBV4-1 to TRBJ1-3; TRBD1 is a possible D gene (6 bases). From germline, CDR1 is MGHRA and CDR2 YSYEKL. Trimming took 0 bases from V and 1 from J, leaving 13 bases between them. The CDR3 is made up of 17 amino acids. Written as DNA, the CDR3 is TGCGCCAGCAGCCAAGAAGGATTGGGGGCGTCTGGAAACACCATATATTTT. As protein: CASSQEGLGASGNTIYF.

Notes on this clone: The same CDR3 can be traced to other DNA sequences in this sample. CDR3 residues: CASSYSGGNTEAFF. The DNA of the CDR3 is TGTGCCAGCAGTTACTCAGGGGGAAACACTGAAGCTTTCTTT. The V and J genes are TRBV6-5 and TRBJ1-1; possibly TRBD1 for D (6 bases). Germline V CDR1 and CDR2: MNHEY, SVGAGI. The CDR3 totals 14 residues. V was trimmed by 0 bases and J by 2 bases, leaving 7 bases between them.

The chain employs TRBV7-3 and TRBJ2-1, with TRBD1 as a possible D gene (5 bases). Per the germline V gene, CDR1 is SGHTA and CDR2 is FQGTGA. Trimming took 2 bases from V and 0 from J, leaving 11 bases between them. CDR3 length equals 16 residues. This CDR3 is CASSLSGHSSYNEQFF. In DNA form, the CDR3 reads TGTGCCAGCAGCTTATCCGGACATAGCTCCTACAATGAGCAGTTCTTC.

The V and J genes are TRBV5-6 and TRBJ1-1; TRBD1 is a possible D gene (6 bases). V was trimmed by 2 bases and J by 5 bases, leaving 10 bases between them. In germline, CDR1 is SGHDT, CDR2 YYEEEE. The CDR3 runs 13 residues. The CDR3 loop is CASSFGQRTEAFF. The DNA for the CDR3 is TGTGCCAGCAGCTTTGGACAGAGAACTGAAGCTTTCTTT.

This clone has only one observation. The V and J genes are TRBV28 and TRBJ1-5, with D tentatively TRBD1 (6 bases). The germline V gene encodes CDR1 MDHEN and CDR2 SYDVKM. The CDR3 totals 16 residues. Trimming took 5 bases from V and 3 from J, leaving 17 bases between them. This CDR3 is CASSPYRALYNQPQHF. In nucleotides, the CDR3 is TGTGCCAGCAGTCCGTACAGGGCCCTCTACAATCAGCCCCAGCATTTT.

The V gene is TRBV27, the J gene TRBJ2-7; 14 nucleotides line up with TRBD2. Trimming cost V 10 bases and J 6 bases; bases outside gene matches: 8. The germline V gene encodes CDR1 MNHEY and CDR2 SMNVEV (reference sequence). This CDR3 has 14 residues. The CDR3 protein is CATGLAGGRLEQYF. In DNA, the CDR3 is TGTGCCACCGGACTAGCGGGAGGACGTCTCGAGCAGTACTTC.

The chain uses TRBV28 and TRBJ1-4; D may be TRBD1 (5 bases). Trimming stripped 2 bases from V and 2 bases from J, with 15 bases between. This CDR3 has 17 amino acids. Germline V CDR1 and CDR2: MDHEN, SYDVKM. The CDR3, as DNA: TGTGCCAGCAGTTTAAGGCGGGGCTTCGGGACTAATGAAAAACTGTTTTTT. It translates to CASSLRRGFGTNEKLFF.

The rearrangement uses TRBV7-9 and TRBJ1-2; D gene ambiguous. The CDR3 spans 13 residues. From germline, CDR1 is SEHNR and CDR2 FQNEAQ (reference sequence). V lost 1 base, J lost 8 bases, and 11 bases lay in between. The CDR3, as DNA: TGTGCCAGCAGCTTAGGTCGGGGAATCGGCTACACCTTC. This codes for CASSLGRGIGYTF.

On this clone: The same CDR3 can be traced to other DNA sequences in this sample. This sequence joins TRBV28 and TRBJ1-5, with D unclear. Germline assignment: CDR1 MDHEN and CDR2 SYDVKM. Between the trimmed V and J ends, which lost 3 bases and 0 bases, there was a span of 6 bases. The CDR3 has 14 residues. The CDR3 coding sequence is TGTGCCAGCAGTTTTGGAGGTAGCAATCAGCCCCAGCATTTT. It encodes CASSFGGSNQPQHF. Full variable domain (outside the CDR3, taken from reference TRBV28 and TRBJ1-5): DVKVTQSSRYLVKRTGEKVFLECVQDMDHENMFWYRQDPGLGLRLIYFSYDVKMKEKGDIPEGYSVSREKKERFSLILESASTNQTSMYLCASSFGGSNQPQHFGDGTRLSIL.

The chain is built from TRBV4-3 and TRBJ2-1; D is uncertain. This CDR3 region has 16 residues. Between the trimmed V and J ends, which lost 4 bases and 4 bases, there was a span of 17 bases. The V gene's germline CDR1 is LGHNA and CDR2 YSLEER. The CDR3 DNA sequence: TGCGCCAGCAGCCGAGACTGGAAGACCTTTTACAATGAGCAGTTCTTC. Amino acids: CASSRDWKTFYNEQFF.

The chain combines TRBV6-1 with TRBJ1-1; the D gene is possibly TRBD1 (5 bases). This CDR3 is built from 15 residues. Germline loops: CDR1 MNHNS, CDR2 SASEGT. Trimming pared 8 bases from V and 11 bases from J, leaving 27 bases between. CDR3 loop: CASSGYLRAEEGAFF. As DNA, the CDR3 is TGTGCCAGCTCCGGGTATCTCAGGGCCGAGGAGGGGGCTTTCTTT.

The chain combines TRBV7-3 with TRBJ2-7; TRBD2 matches at 11 bases. CDR1 and CDR2 (germline): SGHTA, FQGTGA. This CDR3 is built from 15 residues. V lost 4 bases and J lost 4; bases outside the gene matches: 6. The CDR3 region is CASSSGLAGGYEQYF. As DNA, the CDR3 is TGTGCCAGCAGCTCCGGACTAGCGGGTGGGTACGAGCAGTACTTC. Based on the CDR3 plus reference TRBV7-3 and TRBJ2-7, the full variable domain is GAGVSQTPSNKVTEKGKYVELRCDPISGHTALYWYRQSLGQGPEFLIYFQGTGAADDSGLPNDRFFAVRPEGSVSTLKIQRTERGDSAVYLCASSSGLAGGYEQYFGPGTRLTVT.

The chain carries TRBV4-3 and TRBJ2-1; no clear D. This CDR3 is 14 amino acids long. Trimming removed 0 bases at V and 5 bases at J, with 8 bases between. The germline V gene has CDR1 LGHNA and CDR2 YSLEER. CDR3 amino acids: CASSQDDGNNEQFF. Here the CDR3 DNA reads TGCGCCAGCAGCCAAGATGACGGCAACAATGAGCAGTTCTTC.

This rearrangement joins TRBV2 to TRBJ2-7, with TRBD1 identical over 9 bases. V gave up 5 bases and J gave up 7 bases; unmatched junction bases: 15. Germline-derived CDR1 and CDR2 are SNHLY and FYNNEI. This CDR3 region has 16 residues. The DNA for the CDR3 is TGTGCCAGCAGTTGGGTTGAGGACAGGGGAGTGGGGGAGCAGTACTTC. Encoded protein: CASSWVEDRGVGEQYF.

The rearrangement joins TRBV10-3 to TRBJ2-7; D is uncertain. The CDR3 sequence is 13 residues long. Germline V gene data show CDR1 as ENHRY and CDR2 as SYGVKD. V was trimmed by 3 bases and J by 2 bases, leaving 8 bases between them. CDR3 amino acids: CAISDRNPYEQYF. The DNA of the CDR3 is TGTGCCATCAGTGATAGAAATCCCTACGAGCAGTACTTC.

The V and J genes are TRBV28 and TRBJ2-3; D unresolved. The CDR3 contains 16 residues. V was shortened by 3 bases and J by 2 bases, with 15 bases between the two germline ends. Germline assignment: CDR1 MDHEN and CDR2 SYDVKM. The CDR3 DNA is TGTGCCAGCAGTTTGCTAGGGAAAAGGGCCACAGATACGCAGTATTTT. Encoded protein: CASSLLGKRATDTQYF.

The rearrangement links TRBV5-4 to TRBJ2-7; the match to TRBD1 covers 9 bases. CDR1 is SGHNT and CDR2 is YYREEE in the germline V gene (reference sequence). With 4 bases clipped from V and 3 bases from J, the junction kept 8 bases outside the gene matches. CDR3 length equals 15 residues. CDR3: CASSGGDREGYEQYF. CDR3 bases: TGTGCCAGCAGCGGGGGGGACAGGGAGGGCTACGAGCAGTACTTC.

This clone has only one observation. The identical CDR3 is also encoded by other nucleotide sequences in the sample. This chain uses TRBV9 with TRBJ2-3; 8 bases fit TRBD2. CDR1 is SGDLS, CDR2 YYNGEE, per germline. V shed 0 bases, J shed 2 bases, and the junction held 2 bases outside the gene matches. CDR3 size: 15 residues. In nucleotides, the CDR3 is TGTGCCAGCAGCGTAGCGGGAGGGAACACAGATACGCAGTATTTT. Translating it yields CASSVAGGNTDTQYF.

The chain employs TRBV11-1 and TRBJ2-7; the D is unclear. Germline V gives CDR1 SGHAT, CDR2 FQDESV (reference sequence). This CDR3 region has 15 residues. The V end lost 1 base, the J end lost 2 bases, and 12 bases lay between the germline ends. For the CDR3, the DNA is TGTGCCAGCAGCTTAGTGGGCAGGCCTGCCTACGAGCAGTACTTC. Protein product: CASSLVGRPAYEQYF. The full variable domain, rest sourced from reference TRBV11-1 and TRBJ2-7, is EAEVAQSPRYKITEKSQAVAFWCDPISGHATLYWYRQILGQGPELLVQFQDESVVDDSQLPKDRFSAERLKGVDSTLKIQPAELGDSAMYLCASSLVGRPAYEQYFGPGTRLTVT.

This rearrangement joins TRBV7-2 to TRBJ2-1, with 13 bases aligning to TRBD2. The V gene's germline CDR1 is SGHTA and CDR2 FQGNSA. This CDR3 contains 18 residues. Unmatched junction bases numbered 12, after V lost 1 base and J lost 9 bases. The CDR3 is CASSLGVVGTSGTSEQFF. CDR3 nucleotide sequence: TGTGCCAGCAGCTTAGGGGTGGTGGGGACTAGCGGGACGAGTGAGCAGTTCTTC.

This chain uses TRBV15 with TRBJ2-1; the match to TRBD2 covers 7 bases. The J segment lost 3 bases and the V segment lost 9 bases, leaving 14 bases of the junction unmatched. The length of the CDR3 is 16 residues. Per the germline V gene, CDR1 is LNHNV and CDR2 is YYDKDF (reference sequence). The CDR3 DNA is TGTGCCACTGCGATACCCGCCCTAGCGGTCTACAATGAGCAGTTCTTC. Translation gives CATAIPALAVYNEQFF.